Below, 28 T cell receptor beta chains from the same sample are listed, as sequenced in a study of cytomegalovirus exposure and HLA in healthy donors. The primer mix had 60 Vbeta and 13 Jbeta primers. This table comes from immunoSEQ multiplex PCR, and its TCRdb copy is limited to in-frame clones, with some not included. The repertoire holds approximately 110,000 clones, around three quarters seen once, with 5.2% in the top ten. Material: PBMCs. All receptors derive from a female donor in good health and CMV-seropositive.

The DNA for the CDR3 is TGTGCCAGCAGCTTAAGGGACAGGGGCACTGAAGCTTTCTTT. Its protein is CASSLRDRGTEAFF. This chain uses TRBV7-8 with TRBJ1-1; TRBD1 agrees at 10 bases. The V and J ends lost 2 bases and 4 bases, in that order; junction bases with no gene match: 1. CDR1 SGHVS and CDR2 FQNEAQ come from the germline V gene. This CDR3 region has 14 residues.

As DNA, the CDR3 is TGTGCCAGTAGTAACCCCGGACTAGCGGGGCAAGAGACCCAGTACTTC. This encodes CASSNPGLAGQETQYF. The chain carries TRBV19 and TRBJ2-5, with 12 bases lining up with TRBD2. Germline assignment: CDR1 LNHDA and CDR2 SQIVND (reference sequence). There are 16 residues in the CDR3. The V segment lost 4 bases and the J segment 2 bases; nucleotides outside the gene matches: 5.

V usage is TRBV27 and J usage is TRBJ1-5; the match to TRBD1 covers 8 bases. Per germline, CDR1 MNHEY and CDR2 SMNVEV (reference sequence). V lost 3 bases, J lost 2 bases, and 3 bases stayed unmatched. This CDR3 is 15 amino acids long. The CDR3 DNA reads as TGTGCCAGCAGTTTTCAGGGGGCCGGCAATCAGCCCCAGCATTTT. As protein: CASSFQGAGNQPQHF.

The chain combines TRBV28 with TRBJ1-1, with D tentatively TRBD1 (6 bases). The germline V gene encodes CDR1 MDHEN and CDR2 SYDVKM. The CDR3 consists of 15 residues. Deletions cut 2 bases from V and 1 base from J, with 11 bases between. Written as DNA, the CDR3 is TGTGCCAGCAGTTTACTCAGGACAGCGAACACTGAAGCTTTCTTT. Translating it yields CASSLLRTANTEAFF.

The chain couples TRBV7-2 to TRBJ1-2, with 12 bases identical to TRBD1. V lost 5 bases, J lost 4 bases, and 8 bases stayed unmatched. The CDR3 has 16 amino acids. Germline V gene sequence: CDR1 SGHTA, CDR2 FQGNSA. CDR3 protein: CASSPTGTGGSYGYTF. CDR3 sequence (DNA): TGTGCCAGCAGCCCCACGGGGACAGGGGGCAGCTATGGCTACACCTTC.

The V gene is TRBV2, the J gene TRBJ1-1, with 7 bases that match TRBD1. The germline gives CDR1 SNHLY, CDR2 FYNNEI. The CDR3 length is 15 residues. Trimming at V came to 4 bases and at J to 0 bases, leaving 5 bases not matched to a gene. In DNA form, the CDR3 reads TGTGCCAGCAGTGGGGGACAGAGAATGAACACTGAAGCTTTCTTT. Its translation: CASSGGQRMNTEAFF. Together with reference TRBV2 and TRBJ1-1, the CDR3 gives the full variable domain: EPEVTQTPSHQVTQMGQEVILRCVPISNHLYFYWYRQILGQKVEFLVSFYNNEISEKSEIFDDQFSVERPDGSNFTLKIRSTKLEDSAMYFCASSGGQRMNTEAFFGQGTRLTVV.

The chain links TRBV5-1 to TRBJ2-5; the D gene is possibly TRBD2 (6 bases). The germline V and J ends were trimmed by 4 bases and 4 bases, with 17 bases remaining between them. CDR3 size: 15 residues. The germline V gene has CDR1 SGHRS and CDR2 YFSETQ. CDR3 sequence: CASSEGGIKAETQYF. The CDR3 DNA sequence: TGCGCCAGCAGCGAGGGCGGGATAAAGGCAGAGACCCAGTACTTC. Complete variable domain (other parts from reference TRBV5-1 and TRBJ2-5): KAGVTQTPRYLIKTRGQQVTLSCSPISGHRSVSWYQQTPGQGLQFLFEYFSETQRNKGNFPGRFSGRQFSNSRSEMNVSTLELGDSALYLCASSEGGIKAETQYFGPGTRLLVL.

The J gene is TRBJ1-5, the V gene TRBV6-1; the D gene is possibly TRBD1 (5 bases). V was trimmed by 7 bases and J by 5 bases, leaving 12 bases between them. This CDR3 region has 13 residues. Germline V gene lookup returns CDR1 MNHNS and CDR2 SASEGT. DNA of the CDR3: TGTGCCAGCAATGGGATGGGGCATCAGCCCCAGCATTTT. Amino acids: CASNGMGHQPQHF.

This clone was seen only a few times. The chain combines TRBV28 with TRBJ2-7; 7 nucleotides match TRBD2. The CDR3 extends over 14 amino acids. CDR1 MDHEN and CDR2 SYDVKM come from the germline V gene. V lost 6 bases to trimming and J lost 0 bases; unmatched junction nucleotides: 5. The CDR3 protein is CASRVAGSSYEQYF. In DNA form, the CDR3 reads TGTGCCAGCAGAGTAGCGGGTAGCTCCTACGAGCAGTACTTC.

The CDR3 protein is CSVEPVNSGNTIYF. Here the CDR3 DNA reads TGCAGCGTTGAACCAGTGAACTCTGGAAACACCATATATTTT. The gene calls are TRBV29-1 and TRBJ1-3; D remains ambiguous. CDR3 size: 14 residues. Trimming took off 2 bases at V and 0 bases at J, with 8 bases between the two ends. In germline, CDR1 is SQVTM, CDR2 ANQGSEA.

The chain carries TRBV19 and TRBJ1-5; 8 bases agree with TRBD1. Germline loops: CDR1 LNHDA, CDR2 SQIVND (reference sequence). CDR3 size: 14 residues. The V segment lost 5 bases and the J segment 6 bases; nucleotides outside the gene matches: 6. This chain's CDR3 is CASSEGQGPQPQHF. The CDR3 nucleotides read TGTGCCAGTAGTGAAGGACAGGGCCCTCAGCCCCAGCATTTT.

The chain combines TRBV28 with TRBJ2-1; weak D call: TRBD2 (5 bases). CDR1 is MDHEN, CDR2 SYDVKM, per germline. The CDR3 spans 19 residues. V was clipped by 3 bases and J by 5 bases, with 26 bases between them. The CDR3 loop is CASSFLGRLRPSGHNEQFF. The CDR3 coding sequence is TGTGCCAGCAGTTTCTTAGGGCGGCTACGGCCCAGCGGCCACAATGAGCAGTTCTTC.

V and J are TRBV15 and TRBJ2-3; D might be TRBD2 (5 bases). V lost 4 bases and J 2 bases, leaving 16 bases between the germline ends. Germline assignment: CDR1 LNHNV and CDR2 YYDKDF (reference sequence). The CDR3 is 16 residues long. CDR3 residues: CATSKPGSSHTDTQYF. The CDR3 nucleotides are TGTGCCACCAGCAAGCCGGGAAGCAGCCACACAGATACGCAGTATTTT.

Written as DNA, the CDR3 is TGTGCCAGCTCACCACCAACCAGCTACAATGAGCAGTTCTTC. This codes for CASSPPTSYNEQFF. The V gene is TRBV18, the J gene TRBJ2-1, with D hard to call. This CDR3 has 14 amino acids. Trimming took off 0 bases at V and 3 bases at J, with 6 bases between the two ends. In germline, CDR1 is KGHSH, CDR2 LQKENI.

This clone was detected once. The CDR3 bases are TGTGCCAGCAGGGAGGTGGGGAACATTAACTATGGCTACACCTTC. Translated, it gives CASREVGNINYGYTF. The rearrangement links TRBV6-1 to TRBJ1-2; D is ambiguous. CDR1 and CDR2 (germline): MNHNS, SASEGT. V was clipped by 6 bases and J by 1 base, with 15 bases between them. The CDR3 has 15 residues.

This chain links TRBV4-3 with TRBJ1-2; D is possibly TRBD1 (5 bases). From germline, CDR1 is LGHNA and CDR2 YSLEER. This CDR3 spans 15 amino acids. V was pared by 0 bases and J by 8 bases, with 16 bases between. The CDR3 DNA sequence: TGCGCCAGCAGCCAAGAGAGGCAGGGAACTTGGGGCTACACCTTC. Protein: CASSQERQGTWGYTF.

V and J are TRBV27 and TRBJ2-3; D may be TRBD2 (6 bases). This CDR3 contains 15 residues. The V and J ends lost 3 bases and 5 bases respectively, with 15 bases between them. From germline, CDR1 is MNHEY and CDR2 SMNVEV (reference sequence). This CDR3 reads CASSLGGLWGDTQYF. As DNA, the CDR3 is TGTGCCAGCAGTTTGGGGGGACTCTGGGGAGATACGCAGTATTTT.

The rearrangement links TRBV29-1 to TRBJ2-7; tentatively, D is TRBD1 (6 bases). From germline, CDR1 is SQVTM and CDR2 ANQGSEA. V was shortened by 7 bases and J by 4 bases, with 11 bases between the two germline ends. There are 11 residues in the CDR3. The CDR3 nucleotides read TGCAGCGCAGGGACACTTTACGAGCAGTACTTC. It codes for CSAGTLYEQYF.

This chain connects TRBV30 to TRBJ1-5, with a possible D match to TRBD1 (6 bases). Germline loops: CDR1 GTSNPN, CDR2 SVGIG (reference sequence). The CDR3 loop spans 13 amino acids. Trimming took off 2 bases at V and 2 bases at J, with 7 bases between the two ends. The CDR3 loop is CAWSHRGNQPQHF. In DNA, the CDR3 is TGTGCCTGGAGTCACAGGGGCAATCAGCCCCAGCATTTT.

The V call is TRBV30, the J call TRBJ1-5; D possibly corresponds to TRBD1 (6 bases). The V end lost 3 bases, the J end lost 4 bases, and 10 bases lay between the germline ends. This CDR3 spans 13 amino acids. The germline CDR1 and CDR2 sequences are GTSNPN and SVGIG (reference sequence). The CDR3 DNA sequence: TGTGCCTGGAGCCGGACAGTTAATCAGCCCCAGCATTTT. Translated, it gives CAWSRTVNQPQHF.

V and J are TRBV4-1 and TRBJ2-1; perhaps TRBD1 as D (5 bases). CDR3 length equals 14 residues. Germline V gives CDR1 MGHRA, CDR2 YSYEKL. V was pared by 5 bases and J by 9 bases, with 17 bases between. CDR3 sequence (DNA): TGCGCCAGCAGCAAGGGGCACGACCCCACTGAGCAGTTCTTC. The encoded protein is CASSKGHDPTEQFF.

The chain recombines TRBV25-1 with TRBJ2-6, with D maybe TRBD2 (7 bases). This CDR3 is 15 amino acids long. Between the trimmed V and J ends, which lost 3 bases and 3 bases, there was a span of 9 bases. CDR1 is MGHDK and CDR2 is SYGVNS in the germline V gene. CDR3 region: CASSEGGLGANVLTF. CDR3 DNA: TGTGCCAGCAGTGAGGGGGGGCTTGGGGCCAACGTCCTGACTTTC.

The rearrangement uses TRBV28 and TRBJ1-2; 8 bases map to TRBD1. The V gene's germline CDR1 is MDHEN and CDR2 SYDVKM. This CDR3 contains 15 residues. The ends lost 2 bases at V and 4 bases at J; junction bases unmatched: 6. CDR3 bases: TGTGCCAGCAGTTTAGCCAGGGGGCCTCTCTATGGCTACACCTTC. Its protein product is CASSLARGPLYGYTF.

The V call is TRBV28, the J call TRBJ1-2; D remains unclear. V lost 4 bases to trimming and J lost 2 bases, with 5 bases between them. CDR1 is MDHEN, CDR2 SYDVKM, per germline. The CDR3 has 12 residues. The CDR3: CASSSSNYGYTF. Here the CDR3 DNA reads TGTGCCAGCAGTTCGTCCAACTATGGCTACACCTTC.

This clone was observed a single time. The V and J genes are TRBV12-5 and TRBJ2-3; 8 nucleotides align to TRBD2. Germline loops: CDR1 LGHNT, CDR2 FRNRAP. The CDR3 covers 16 residues. The V gene end was trimmed by 1 base and the J gene end by 1 base; junction bases not matched to a gene: 4. CDR3 amino acids: CASGLGSSGGTDTQYF. In nucleotides, the CDR3 is TGTGCTAGTGGTTTGGGGAGTAGCGGGGGCACAGATACGCAGTATTTT.

The J gene is TRBJ2-7, the V gene TRBV4-3, with D perhaps matching TRBD1 (5 bases). Germline lookup yields CDR1 LGHNA and CDR2 YSLEER. CDR3 size: 16 residues. Trimming removed 0 bases from V and 2 bases from J, with 14 bases in between. The CDR3 DNA sequence: TGCGCCAGCAGCCAAGATCTTAGTGCCAGGGCCTACGAGCAGTACTTC. Translated, it gives CASSQDLSARAYEQYF.

The J gene is TRBJ2-7, the V gene TRBV28; possibly TRBD2 for D (7 bases). V shed 8 bases and J shed 2 bases, with 16 bases lying between them. Germline CDR1 is MDHEN and CDR2 is SYDVKM. The CDR3 extends over 14 amino acids. CDR3 sequence (DNA): TGTGCCAGCGCCTCGGGGGGCCTCACCTACGAGCAGTACTTC. This codes for CASASGGLTYEQYF.

This clone has only one observation. The J gene is TRBJ1-1, the V gene TRBV29-1; 9 bases are shared with TRBD1. Per the germline V gene, CDR1 is SQVTM and CDR2 is ANQGSEA. V shed 3 bases and J 2 bases; nucleotides not matched to a gene: 7. The CDR3 length is 15 residues. The CDR3 protein is CSVETGGLLNTEAFF. CDR3 bases: TGCAGCGTTGAGACAGGGGGTTTATTAAACACTGAAGCTTTCTTT.